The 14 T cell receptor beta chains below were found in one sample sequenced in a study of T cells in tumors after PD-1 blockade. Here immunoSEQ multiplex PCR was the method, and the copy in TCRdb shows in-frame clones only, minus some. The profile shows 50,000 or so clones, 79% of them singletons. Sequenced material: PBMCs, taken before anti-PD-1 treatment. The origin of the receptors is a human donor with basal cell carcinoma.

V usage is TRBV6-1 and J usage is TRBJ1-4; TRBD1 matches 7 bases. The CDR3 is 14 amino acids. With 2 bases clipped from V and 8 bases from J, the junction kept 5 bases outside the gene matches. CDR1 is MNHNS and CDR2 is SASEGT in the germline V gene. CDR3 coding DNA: TGTGCCAGCAGTGAAAGGTTACAGGGGGAAAAACTGTTTTTT. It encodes CASSERLQGEKLFF.

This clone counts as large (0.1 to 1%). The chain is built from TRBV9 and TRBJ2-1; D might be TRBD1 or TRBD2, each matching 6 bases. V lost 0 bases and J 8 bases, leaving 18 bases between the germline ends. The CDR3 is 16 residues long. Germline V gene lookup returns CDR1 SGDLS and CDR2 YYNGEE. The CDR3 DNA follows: TGTGCCAGCAGCGTAGAGGGGGGATTAGCGTTCGATGAGCAGTTCTTC. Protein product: CASSVEGGLAFDEQFF.

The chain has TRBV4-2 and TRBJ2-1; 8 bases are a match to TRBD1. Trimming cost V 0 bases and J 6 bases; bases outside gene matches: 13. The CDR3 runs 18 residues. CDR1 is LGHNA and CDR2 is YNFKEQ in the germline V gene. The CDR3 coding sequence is TGTGCCAGCAGCCAAGATAATGTGGAGACAGGGGCTTTCAATGAGCAGTTCTTC. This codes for CASSQDNVETGAFNEQFF.

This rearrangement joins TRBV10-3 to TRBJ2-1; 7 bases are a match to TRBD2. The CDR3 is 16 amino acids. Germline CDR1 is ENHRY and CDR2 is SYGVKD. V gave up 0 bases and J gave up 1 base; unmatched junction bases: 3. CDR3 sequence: CAISESPRESYNEQFF. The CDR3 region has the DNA TGTGCCATCAGTGAGTCTCCGCGGGAGTCCTACAATGAGCAGTTCTTC.

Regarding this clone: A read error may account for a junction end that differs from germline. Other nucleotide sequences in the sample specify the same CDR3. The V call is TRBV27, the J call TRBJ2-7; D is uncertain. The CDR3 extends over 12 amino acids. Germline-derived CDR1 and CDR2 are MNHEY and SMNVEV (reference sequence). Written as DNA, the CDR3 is TGCGCCAGCAGTTTCCCCCCCTGGGAGCAGTACTTC. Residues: CASSFPPWEQYF.

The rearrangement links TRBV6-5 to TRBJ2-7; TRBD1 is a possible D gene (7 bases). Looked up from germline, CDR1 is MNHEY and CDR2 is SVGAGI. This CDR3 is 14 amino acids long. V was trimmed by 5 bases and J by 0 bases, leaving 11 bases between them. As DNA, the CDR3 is TGTGCCAGCAGTCAGGGGGGAAGCTCCTACGAGCAGTACTTC. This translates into CASSQGGSSYEQYF.

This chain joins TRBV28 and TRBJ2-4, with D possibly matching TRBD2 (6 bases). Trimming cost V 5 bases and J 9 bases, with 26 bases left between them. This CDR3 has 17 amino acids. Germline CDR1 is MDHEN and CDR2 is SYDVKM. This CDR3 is CASSPSPPGLAASIQYF. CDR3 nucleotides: TGTGCCAGCAGTCCCTCCCCCCCGGGACTCGCAGCTAGCATTCAGTACTTC. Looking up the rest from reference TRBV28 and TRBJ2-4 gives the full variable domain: DVKVTQSSRYLVKRTGEKVFLECVQDMDHENMFWYRQDPGLGLRLIYFSYDVKMKEKGDIPEGYSVSREKKERFSLILESASTNQTSMYLCASSPSPPGLAASIQYFGAGTRLSVL.

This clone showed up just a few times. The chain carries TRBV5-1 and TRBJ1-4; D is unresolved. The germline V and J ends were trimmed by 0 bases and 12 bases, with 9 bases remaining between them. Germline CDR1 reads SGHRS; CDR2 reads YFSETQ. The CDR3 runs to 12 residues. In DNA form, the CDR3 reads TGCGCCAGCAGCTTGGATACGGAACAACTGTTTTTT. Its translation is CASSLDTEQLFF.

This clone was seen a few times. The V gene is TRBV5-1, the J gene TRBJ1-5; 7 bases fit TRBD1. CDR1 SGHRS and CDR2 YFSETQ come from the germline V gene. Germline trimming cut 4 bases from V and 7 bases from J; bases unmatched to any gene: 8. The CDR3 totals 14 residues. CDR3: CASSPDREGQPQHF. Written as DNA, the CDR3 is TGCGCCAGCAGCCCCGACAGGGAGGGACAGCCCCAGCATTTT.

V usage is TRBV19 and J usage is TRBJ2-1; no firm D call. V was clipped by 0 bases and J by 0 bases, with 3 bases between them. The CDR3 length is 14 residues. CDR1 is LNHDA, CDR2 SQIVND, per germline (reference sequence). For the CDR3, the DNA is TGTGCCAGTAGTATAGACTTCTCCTACAATGAGCAGTTCTTC. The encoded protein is CASSIDFSYNEQFF.

CDR3 amino acids: CASSRNRVSTDTQYF. The CDR3 DNA reads TGCGCCAGCAGCAGAAACAGGGTGAGCACAGATACGCAGTATTTT. J is TRBJ2-3 and V is TRBV5-1, with D possibly matching TRBD1 (6 bases). Trimming cost V 4 bases and J 0 bases, with 12 bases left between them. The CDR3 loop spans 15 amino acids. Per germline, CDR1 SGHRS and CDR2 YFSETQ.

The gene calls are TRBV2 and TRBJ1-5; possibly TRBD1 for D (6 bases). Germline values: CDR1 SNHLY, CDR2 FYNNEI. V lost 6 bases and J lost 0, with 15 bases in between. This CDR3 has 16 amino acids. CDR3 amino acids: CASRVGGFDSNQPQHF. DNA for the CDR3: TGTGCCAGCAGGGTCGGGGGCTTTGATAGCAATCAGCCCCAGCATTTT.

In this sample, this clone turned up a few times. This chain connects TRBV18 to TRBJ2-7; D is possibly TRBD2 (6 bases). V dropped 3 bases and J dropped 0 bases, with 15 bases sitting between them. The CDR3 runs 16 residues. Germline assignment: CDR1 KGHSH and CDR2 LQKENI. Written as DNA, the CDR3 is TGTGCCAGCTCACCCCCGCGCGGGGAGAGCTCCTACGAGCAGTACTTC. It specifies CASSPPRGESSYEQYF.

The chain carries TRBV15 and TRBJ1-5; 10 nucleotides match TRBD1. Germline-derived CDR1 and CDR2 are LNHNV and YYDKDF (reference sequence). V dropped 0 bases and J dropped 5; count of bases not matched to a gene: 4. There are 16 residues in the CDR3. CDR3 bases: TGTGCCACCAGCAGAGATATAGGGACAGGGGATCAGCCCCAGCATTTT. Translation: CATSRDIGTGDQPQHF.